This T cell receptor (beta chain) came from a study of T-cell memory formation after mild COVID-19. General study points: Cross-reactive memory apparently joined, as some responding clones appeared in pre-infection memory. CD4+ bias marked clones expanding day 15 to 37, unlike balanced contracting clones.

5'RACE with constant-segment primers built TCRalpha and TCRbeta cDNA libraries with UMIs. In TCRdb, the 5' RACE reads were re-called with MiXCR into one record per CDR3 protein. The sample yields fewer than 450,000 distinct CDR3 sequences, 20% to 25% seen once. This clonotype was seen more than once but under ten times. Its antigen remains unknown. CDR3 length: 16 amino acids. CDR1 is MNHNY, CDR2 SVGAGI, per germline (reference sequence). J lost 2 bases, V lost 7 bases, and 10 bases had no gene match. The sequencing sample was made of PBMCs or a T cell subset sorted from them (not recorded which). V is TRBV6-6 and J is TRBJ2-2; 7 nucleotides line up with TRBD1. The TCR originated in an adult woman who had mild COVID-19 (a few samples of this study predate the infection). Cell type and time point are not known. In DNA form, the CDR3 reads TGTGCCAGCATCACCGCGACAGGGACCAACACCGGGGAGCTGTTTTTT. The encoded protein is CASITATGTNTGELFF.